This T cell receptor (beta chain) was found in a study of blood T cell repertoires in COVID-19. Overall study: T cells, B-cell-depleted T cells, or PBMCs provided the cDNA or gDNA that served as material.

The V and J ends lost 0 bases and 7 bases respectively, with 10 bases between them. Germline CDR1 reads LGHNA; CDR2 reads YSLEER. The CDR3 extends over 15 amino acids. The assay was immunoSEQ multiplex PCR, and TCRdb's table has in-frame clones only and misses some. The table lists a few hundred thousand clones, approximately 86% of them singletons. The V and J genes are TRBV4-3 and TRBJ1-6; D may be TRBD1 (5 bases). The receptor's source is a young man with active or convalescent COVID-19. Sequenced: peripheral blood. The CDR3 DNA follows: TGCGCCAGCAGCCAAGATCAGGGTCTCAATTCACCCCTCCACTTT. It encodes CASSQDQGLNSPLHF.